The present entry profiles one TCR beta chain with its context. Its antigen remains unknown. V was cut by 5 bases and J by 1 base, with 15 bases left in between. Germline V gene lookup returns CDR1 KGHDR and CDR2 SFDVKD. CDR3 length: 16 amino acids. This specimen belongs to a study of CD8+CD57+ T cells in acquired aplastic anemia. Across the study: Recorded DNA amounts for sorted CD4+ and CD8+ cells had an average of approximately 3 ug.

By flow cytometry, patients selected for sequencing had shown an expansion of CD8+CD57+ cells. CDR3 and TCR beta VDJ profiling relied on genomic DNA as the template. TCRdb independently ran MiXCR on the reads; one entry per CDR3 protein. The repertoire includes more than 150,000 distinct CDR3 sequences, roughly half of them detected once, and around 8.8% sits in the top ten. General study results and limits: Controls did not differ significantly from patients in CD8+ Simpson's diversity.

This rearrangement joins TRBV24-1 to TRBJ2-3; the D gene is possibly TRBD1 (6 bases). This clonotype was obtained from a human donor with aplastic anemia. The sequenced material came from sorted CD4+, CD8+, or CD8+CD57+ T cells (not recorded which) from PBMCs. The CDR3 sequence: CATSVASSGGTDTQYF. Written as DNA, the CDR3 is TGTGCCACCAGTGTGGCTAGCTCAGGGGGCACAGATACGCAGTATTTT.